The 22 T cell receptor beta chains below come from one sample, sequenced in a study of blood T cells in healthy people across ages. The use of a sample-barcoded 5' primer and a J-beta primer mix characterized a second PCR of about 6 to 12 cycles. One entry per CDR3 protein results from TCRdb running MiXCR on the 5' RACE reads. The sample has roughly 2 million distinct CDR3 sequences, 40% to 55% seen once. Sequences were obtained from blood. The source of these receptors is a woman aged 40 to 50 in good health.

This sequence joins TRBV29-1 and TRBJ1-2; 10 nucleotides line up with TRBD1. V gave up 6 bases and J gave up 7 bases; unmatched junction bases: 8. The germline V gene encodes CDR1 SQVTM and CDR2 ANQGSEA. The CDR3 has 13 residues. CDR3 DNA: TGCAGCGTACCGGGACAGGGGTTCAGTGGCTACACCTTC. Its translation is CSVPGQGFSGYTF.

V gene TRBV5-1 combines with J gene TRBJ2-5, with a weak D call TRBD2 (5 bases). The CDR3 runs to 12 residues. CDR1 SGHRS and CDR2 YFSETQ come from the germline V gene. V was clipped by 2 bases and J by 11 bases, with 13 bases between them. CDR3 coding DNA: TGCGCCAGCAGCTTACAGACGGGAAGGCAGTACTTC. Its protein product is CASSLQTGRQYF.

The chain has TRBV25-1 and TRBJ1-6; no firm D call. This CDR3 contains 13 residues. Trimming left V 4 bases short and J 6 bases short, with 7 bases between. Germline CDR1 and CDR2: MGHDK and SYGVNS. CDR3 bases: TGTGCCAGCAGTGTTGGACCTAATTCACCCCTCCACTTT. Amino acids: CASSVGPNSPLHF.

The chain has TRBV12-3 or TRBV12-4 and TRBJ2-3; 12 bases fit TRBD2. V shed 2 bases, J shed 14 bases, and the junction held 11 bases outside the gene matches. This CDR3 is built from 15 residues. CDR3 in amino acids: CASSLSTSGGPATYF. The CDR3 DNA sequence: TGTGCCAGCAGTTTAAGTACTAGCGGGGGGCCAGCCACGTATTTT.

The chain combines TRBV28 with TRBJ2-1; D perhaps matches TRBD1 (5 bases). Deletions cut 1 base from V and 6 bases from J, with 7 bases between. This CDR3 comprises 13 residues. From germline, CDR1 is MDHEN and CDR2 SYDVKM. The CDR3 here is CASSLSGINEQFF. The CDR3 DNA reads TGTGCCAGCAGTTTATCAGGGATCAATGAGCAGTTCTTC.

The chain uses TRBV6-1 and TRBJ2-4; D possibly corresponds to TRBD1 (5 bases). The tail of the sequence fits TRBJ2-7 better, so the J call may be wrong. Per germline, CDR1 MNHNS and CDR2 SASEGT. The CDR3 length is 14 residues. CDR3 sequence reads: CASSAGRAPYEQYF. CDR3 nucleotides: TGTGCCAGCAGTGCGGGCAGGGCCCCCTACGAGCAGTACTTC.

This clonotype was detected a few times. The chain joins TRBV28 to TRBJ1-6; 8 positions agree with TRBD1. Per germline, CDR1 MDHEN and CDR2 SYDVKM. The CDR3 contains 14 residues. The trim removed 6 bases at V and 7 bases at J, leaving 5 bases unmatched. The CDR3 region is CASRLTGENSPLHF. The CDR3 DNA reads as TGTGCCAGCAGATTGACAGGGGAAAATTCACCCCTCCACTTT.

Of note for this clonotype: Relative to the germline gene, one junction end is altered; a read error may explain this. This chain connects TRBV5-1 to TRBJ2-3, with 8 bases aligning to TRBD1. This CDR3 contains 14 residues. Germline lookup yields CDR1 SGHRS and CDR2 YFSETQ. CDR3 sequence: CASSTRTGLDTRYF. The CDR3 DNA reads as TGCGCCAGCAGCACGAGGACAGGGTTAGATACGCGGTATTTT.

J is TRBJ2-5 and V is TRBV12-3 or TRBV12-4; possibly TRBD1 for D (5 bases). Trimming took 3 bases from V and 11 from J, leaving 22 bases between them. This CDR3 contains 15 residues. The CDR3 coding sequence is TGTGCCAGCAGTTTGGGGCTAGAATCCTACAATGAGCAGTACTTC. Encoded protein: CASSLGLESYNEQYF.

The V gene is TRBV9, the J gene TRBJ2-1; D is uncertain. Trimming removed 7 bases at V and 2 bases at J, with 13 bases between. CDR1 and CDR2 (germline): SGDLS, YYNGEE. The CDR3 extends over 14 amino acids. The chain's CDR3 is CASGRVSPYNEQFF. The CDR3 DNA reads as TGTGCCAGCGGAAGGGTTAGCCCCTACAATGAGCAGTTCTTC.

The genes are TRBV3-1 and TRBJ1-2, with 7 bases that match TRBD1. The CDR3 consists of 14 residues. Germline CDR1 is LGHDT and CDR2 is YNNKEL (reference sequence). The CDR3 nucleotides are TGTGCTGTGCTGGGGGGACAGCCGGACTATGGCTACACCTTC. It codes for CAVLGGQPDYGYTF.

The chain combines TRBV7-6 with TRBJ2-3; possible D gene TRBD1, 6 bases. Trimming took 6 bases from V and 4 from J, leaving 11 bases between them. The CDR3 spans 13 residues. The germline V gene has CDR1 SGHVS and CDR2 FNYEAQ. The CDR3 DNA sequence: TGTGCCAGCAGGGACAGTAGCGCAGATACGCAGTATTTT. Translated, it gives CASRDSSADTQYF.

The table lists this clonotype with a count of one. This may be a read error: a much more frequent sequence differs by one nucleotide. The J gene is TRBJ2-5, the V gene TRBV7-2, with 8 bases that match TRBD2. With V trimmed by 5 bases and J by 4 bases, 6 bases remained unmatched. This CDR3 comprises 14 residues. Germline CDR1 is SGHTA and CDR2 is FQGNSA. The CDR3 region has the DNA TGTGCCAGCAGCGTAACCGGGACTAGAGAGACCCAGTACTTC. Translation: CASSVTGTRETQYF.

The chain links TRBV3-1 to TRBJ2-5; TRBD1 is a possible D gene (6 bases). CDR1 is LGHDT and CDR2 is YNNKEL in the germline V gene (reference sequence). Deletions cut 1 base from V and 5 bases from J, with 11 bases between. CDR3 length equals 14 residues. The DNA for the CDR3 is TGTGCCAGCAGCCAAGTGGCAGGGGACGAGACCCAGTACTTC. Protein: CASSQVAGDETQYF.

J is TRBJ2-4 and V is TRBV28; 10 bases are a match to TRBD1. TRBJ2-5 matches the DNA end more closely, so the J call is doubtful. CDR3 length equals 14 residues. Germline CDR1 is MDHEN and CDR2 is SYDVKM. DNA of the CDR3: TGTGCCAGCAGGGACAGGGGGTCAGGAGAGACCCAGTACTTC. Protein sequence: CASRDRGSGETQYF.

J is TRBJ1-2 and V is TRBV29-1, with a tentative D call TRBD1 (6 bases). This CDR3 is 12 amino acids long. With 7 bases removed from V and 0 bases from J, the gap between germline ends came to 9 bases. The germline CDR1 and CDR2 sequences are SQVTM and ANQGSEA. CDR3 amino acids: CSAGTSNYGYTF. The CDR3 DNA follows: TGCAGCGCCGGGACATCTAACTATGGCTACACCTTC.

J is TRBJ2-3 and V is TRBV10-3, with 9 bases aligning to TRBD2. The trim removed 10 bases at V and 4 bases at J, leaving 15 bases unmatched. This CDR3 has 16 amino acids. Germline V gene sequence: CDR1 ENHRY, CDR2 SYGVKD. Written as DNA, the CDR3 is TGTGCCACCGCCTTGGCGGGGGGGCCAAGGCCAGATACGCAGTATTTT. It yields the protein CATALAGGPRPDTQYF.

The chain employs TRBV6-5 and TRBJ2-6; perhaps TRBD2 as D (7 bases). The V and J ends lost 7 bases and 1 base respectively, with 11 bases between them. The CDR3 has 15 amino acids. CDR1 MNHEY and CDR2 SVGAGI come from the germline V gene. CDR3 region: CASTGGRSGANVLTF. CDR3 nucleotide sequence: TGTGCCAGCACCGGGGGGCGTTCTGGGGCCAACGTCCTGACTTTC.

The J gene is TRBJ2-3, the V gene TRBV7-9; D gene uncertain. The germline CDR1 and CDR2 sequences are SEHNR and FQNEAQ (reference sequence). The CDR3 loop spans 14 amino acids. V dropped 5 bases and J dropped 3 bases, with 12 bases sitting between them. CDR3 sequence (DNA): TGTGCCAGCAGCGACGTCGGCAGGACAGATACGCAGTATTTT. This sequence encodes CASSDVGRTDTQYF. Full variable domain (remainder filled in from reference TRBV7-9 and TRBJ2-3): DTGVSQNPRHKITKRGQNVTFRCDPISEHNRLYWYRQTLGQGPEFLTYFQNEAQLEKSRLLSDRFSAERPKGSFSTLEIQRTEQGDSAMYLCASSDVGRTDTQYFGPGTRLTVL.

V and J are TRBV12-3 or TRBV12-4 and TRBJ2-7; D is ambiguous. CDR3 length: 14 residues. V dropped 5 bases and J dropped 2 bases, with 13 bases sitting between them. CDR3 sequence reads: CASSPRAGAYEQYF. CDR3 DNA: TGTGCCAGCAGTCCCCGGGCCGGAGCCTACGAGCAGTACTTC.

The V call is TRBV24-1, the J call TRBJ1-1; the match to TRBD1 covers 7 bases. V gave up 2 bases and J gave up 5 bases; unmatched junction bases: 4. The length of the CDR3 is 14 residues. Germline assignment: CDR1 KGHDR and CDR2 SFDVKD. The CDR3, as DNA: TGTGCCACCAGTGATTGGGGACAGCCAACTGAAGCTTTCTTT. Translated: CATSDWGQPTEAFF.

V is TRBV6-2 or TRBV6-3 and J is TRBJ2-7, with 11 bases that match TRBD2. The CDR3 totals 13 residues. The trim removed 7 bases at V and 9 bases at J, leaving 8 bases unmatched. Germline CDR1 reads MNHEY; CDR2 reads SVGEGT. DNA of the CDR3: TGTGCCAGCAATAAGGGACTAGCGGACCGGCAGTACTTC. It is translated as CASNKGLADRQYF.